Sequencing of this T cell receptor (beta chain) was carried out in a study of blood T cell repertoires in COVID-19. Background on the study: Italy, Spain and the United States were the sources of the convalescent and acute COVID-19 samples. PBMCs, B-cell-depleted T cells, or T cells were the source of the cDNA or gDNA that made up the material.

Trimming took off 5 bases at V and 2 bases at J, with 14 bases between the two ends. The germline V gene has CDR1 SNHLY and CDR2 FYNNEI. The CDR3 is made up of 15 amino acids. As handled by the study authors: Estimation of nucleated cell counts was performed using reference gene primer amplification. The protocol was immunoSEQ multiplex PCR, while the TCRdb copy is restricted to in-frame clones and leaves out a portion. The DNA gave D and trimming, while V, J and clone size come from that table. There are under 45,000 clones in the sample; about 77% occur only once, and approximately 32% lies in the top ten.

The V call is TRBV2, the J call TRBJ2-3; TRBD1 is a possible D gene (5 bases). The source material was peripheral blood. This TCR was recovered from a man aged 60 to 75 with acute or convalescent COVID-19. CDR3 region: CASSLGQRDTDTQYF. In nucleotides, the CDR3 is TGTGCCAGCAGTCTTGGACAAAGGGACACAGATACGCAGTATTTT.